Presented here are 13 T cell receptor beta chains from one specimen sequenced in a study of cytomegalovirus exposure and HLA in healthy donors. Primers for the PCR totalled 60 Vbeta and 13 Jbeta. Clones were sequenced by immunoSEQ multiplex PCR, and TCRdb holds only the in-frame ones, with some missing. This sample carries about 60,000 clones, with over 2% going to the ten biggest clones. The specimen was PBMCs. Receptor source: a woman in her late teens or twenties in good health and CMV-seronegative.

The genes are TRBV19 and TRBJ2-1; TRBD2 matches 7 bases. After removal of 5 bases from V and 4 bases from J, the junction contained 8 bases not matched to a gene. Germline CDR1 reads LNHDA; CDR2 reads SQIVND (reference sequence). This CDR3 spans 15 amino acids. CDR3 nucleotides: TGTGCCAGTAGTTTTAGCGGGTGGGATTACAATGAGCAGTTCTTC. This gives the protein CASSFSGWDYNEQFF.

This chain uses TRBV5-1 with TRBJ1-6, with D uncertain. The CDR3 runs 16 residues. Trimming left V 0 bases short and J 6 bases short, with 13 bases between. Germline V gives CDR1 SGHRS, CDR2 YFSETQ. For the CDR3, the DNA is TGCGCCAGCAGCTTGGCCGTGGTAGCCCTTAATTCACCCCTCCACTTT. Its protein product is CASSLAVVALNSPLHF.

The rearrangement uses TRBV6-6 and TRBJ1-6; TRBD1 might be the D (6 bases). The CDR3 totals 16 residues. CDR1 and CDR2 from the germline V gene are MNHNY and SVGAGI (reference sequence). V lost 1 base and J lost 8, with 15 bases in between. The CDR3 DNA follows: TGTGCCAGCAGTTACTGGGGCCAGGGACAAGATTCACCCCTCCACTTT. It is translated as CASSYWGQGQDSPLHF.

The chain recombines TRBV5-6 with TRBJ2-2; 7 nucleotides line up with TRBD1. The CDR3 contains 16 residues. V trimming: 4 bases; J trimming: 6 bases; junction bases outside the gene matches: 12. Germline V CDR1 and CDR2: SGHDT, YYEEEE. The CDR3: CASSGIDDRVSGELFF. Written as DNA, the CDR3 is TGTGCCAGCAGCGGCATCGATGACAGGGTGTCCGGGGAGCTGTTTTTT.

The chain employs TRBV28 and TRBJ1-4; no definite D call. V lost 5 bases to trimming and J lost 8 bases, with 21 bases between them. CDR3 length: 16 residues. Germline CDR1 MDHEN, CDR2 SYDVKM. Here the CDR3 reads CASSHLYSPSSEKLFF. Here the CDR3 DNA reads TGTGCCAGCAGTCATCTCTACAGCCCGAGCAGCGAAAAACTGTTTTTT.

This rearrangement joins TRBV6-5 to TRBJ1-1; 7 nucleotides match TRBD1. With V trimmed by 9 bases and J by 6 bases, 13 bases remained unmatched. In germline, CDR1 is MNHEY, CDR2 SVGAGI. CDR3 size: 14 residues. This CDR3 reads CASRQGRKWAEAFF. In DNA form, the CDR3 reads TGTGCCAGTCGACAGGGCAGAAAGTGGGCTGAAGCTTTCTTT.

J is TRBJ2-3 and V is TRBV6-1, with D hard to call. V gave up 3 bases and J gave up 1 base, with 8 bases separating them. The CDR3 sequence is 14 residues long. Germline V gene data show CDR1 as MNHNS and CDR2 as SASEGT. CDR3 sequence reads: CASSDQARTDTQYF. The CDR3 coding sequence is TGTGCCAGCAGTGACCAAGCGCGCACAGATACGCAGTATTTT.

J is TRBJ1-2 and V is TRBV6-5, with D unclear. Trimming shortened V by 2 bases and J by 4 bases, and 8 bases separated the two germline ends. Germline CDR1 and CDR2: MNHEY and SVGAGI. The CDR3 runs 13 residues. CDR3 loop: CASSYDGAYGYTF. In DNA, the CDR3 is TGTGCCAGCAGTTACGACGGAGCCTATGGCTACACCTTC.

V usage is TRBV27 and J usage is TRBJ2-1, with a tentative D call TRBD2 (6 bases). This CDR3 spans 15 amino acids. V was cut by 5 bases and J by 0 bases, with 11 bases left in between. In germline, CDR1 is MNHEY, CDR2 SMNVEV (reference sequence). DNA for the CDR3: TGTGCCAGCAGTCCGGGACTCAGCTCCTACAATGAGCAGTTCTTC. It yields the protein CASSPGLSSYNEQFF.

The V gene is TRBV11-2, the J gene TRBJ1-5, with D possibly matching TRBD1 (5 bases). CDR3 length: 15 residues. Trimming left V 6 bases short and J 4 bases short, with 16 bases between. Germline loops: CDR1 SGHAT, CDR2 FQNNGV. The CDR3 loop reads CASSSGGASNQPQHF. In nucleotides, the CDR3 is TGTGCCAGCAGTAGCGGCGGGGCCTCTAATCAGCCCCAGCATTTT.

CDR3 DNA: TGCAGCGGAAACAGGGGGATCGGTGAGACCCAGTACTTC. It encodes CSGNRGIGETQYF. The chain carries TRBV29-1 and TRBJ2-5; TRBD1 matches at 8 bases. This CDR3 is built from 13 residues. With 7 bases clipped from V and 5 bases from J, the junction kept 9 bases outside the gene matches. Germline V CDR1 and CDR2: SQVTM, ANQGSEA.

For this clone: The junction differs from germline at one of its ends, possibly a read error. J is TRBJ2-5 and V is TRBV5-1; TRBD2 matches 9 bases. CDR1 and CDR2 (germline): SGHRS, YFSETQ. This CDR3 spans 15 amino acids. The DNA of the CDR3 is TGCGCCAGCAGCTTGGTTACTAGCGGGCGGGAGAACCAGTACTTC. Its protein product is CASSLVTSGRENQYF. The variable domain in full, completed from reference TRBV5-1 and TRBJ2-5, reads KAGVTQTPRYLIKTRGQQVTLSCSPISGHRSVSWYQQTPGQGLQFLFEYFSETQRNKGNFPGRFSGRQFSNSRSEMNVSTLELGDSALYLCASSLVTSGRENQYFGPGTRLLVL.

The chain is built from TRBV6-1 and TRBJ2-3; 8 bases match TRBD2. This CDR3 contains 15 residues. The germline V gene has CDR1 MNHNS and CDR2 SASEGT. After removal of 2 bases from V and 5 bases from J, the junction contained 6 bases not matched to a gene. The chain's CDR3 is CASSEFAGGVDTQYF. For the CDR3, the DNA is TGTGCCAGCAGTGAATTCGCGGGAGGAGTAGATACGCAGTATTTT.